Below are 27 T cell receptor beta chains sequenced from a single sample in a study of identical twins. TCRdb re-called the 5' RACE reads with MiXCR, one entry per CDR3 protein. This sample has hundreds of thousands of distinct CDR3 sequences; more than 6.5% occur once, and the top ten carry more than 0.75%. These same data were also listed under a study on yellow fever vaccine responses in identical twins.

The sequencing sample was made of PBMCs. All receptors come from a woman between 18 and 29 years old in good health.

This clonotype was seen more than once but under ten times. The V gene is TRBV28, the J gene TRBJ2-1, with TRBD2 identical over 11 bases. The germline gives CDR1 MDHEN, CDR2 SYDVKM. After removal of 11 bases from V and 7 bases from J, the junction contained 7 bases not matched to a gene. The CDR3 covers 13 residues. The CDR3 reads CAGRASGRNEQFF. DNA of the CDR3: TGTGCCGGCCGGGCTAGCGGGAGGAATGAGCAGTTCTTC.

This clonotype was picked up a small number of times. The chain has TRBV7-6 and TRBJ1-2, with D perhaps matching TRBD1 (5 bases). Trimming stripped 0 bases from V and 8 bases from J, with 10 bases between. There are 13 residues in the CDR3. Germline CDR1 is SGHVS and CDR2 is FNYEAQ. Here the CDR3 reads CASSLAQGKGYTF. The DNA of the CDR3 is TGTGCCAGCAGCTTAGCTCAGGGTAAAGGCTACACCTTC.

The chain employs TRBV29-1 and TRBJ2-1, with D possibly matching TRBD1 (5 bases). The CDR3 extends over 14 amino acids. Germline V gives CDR1 SQVTM, CDR2 ANQGSEA. V was pared by 0 bases and J by 8 bases, with 14 bases between. CDR3 amino acids: CSVEDVAGLDEQFF. The DNA for the CDR3 is TGCAGCGTTGAAGACGTAGCAGGGTTGGATGAGCAGTTCTTC.

This clonotype has a count of ten or more. The chain links TRBV20-1 to TRBJ2-2; 10 bases line up with TRBD1. Germline V gene lookup returns CDR1 DFQATT and CDR2 SNEGSKA (reference sequence). Trimming removed 4 bases from V and 4 bases from J; junction bases left unmatched: 6. The CDR3 is made up of 15 amino acids. The CDR3 sequence is CSAKRQGAATGELFF. The DNA of the CDR3 is TGCAGTGCTAAACGACAGGGGGCGGCCACCGGGGAGCTGTTTTTT.

The chain has TRBV4-1 and TRBJ2-2, with a possible D match to TRBD2 (6 bases). V lost 2 bases to trimming and J lost 5 bases, with 18 bases between them. Germline CDR1 and CDR2: MGHRA and YSYEKL. This CDR3 contains 17 residues. The CDR3 loop is CASSQWLGGISTGELFF. CDR3 nucleotide sequence: TGCGCCAGCAGCCAATGGTTGGGCGGGATATCAACCGGGGAGCTGTTTTTT.

This clonotype was seen repeatedly, ten times or more. This sequence joins TRBV7-2 and TRBJ2-2; TRBD1 aligns across 11 bases. V trimming: 1 base; J trimming: 6 bases; junction bases outside the gene matches: 4. This CDR3 comprises 16 residues. From germline, CDR1 is SGHTA and CDR2 FQGNSA. CDR3 DNA sequence: TGTGCCAGCAGCTTAGACGGGACAGGGGGTGCCGGGGAGCTGTTTTTT. This gives the protein CASSLDGTGGAGELFF. Together with reference TRBV7-2 and TRBJ2-2, the CDR3 gives the full variable domain: GAGVSQSPSNKVTEKGKDVELRCDPISGHTALYWYRQSLGQGLEFLIYFQGNSAPDKSGLPSDRFSAERTGGSVSTLTIQRTQQEDSAVYLCASSLDGTGGAGELFFGEGSRLTVL.

This clonotype was counted many times. The chain has TRBV15 and TRBJ2-7, with D unclear. The germline V gene has CDR1 LNHNV and CDR2 YYDKDF (reference sequence). The CDR3 runs to 14 residues. V lost 0 bases and J lost 2, with 8 bases in between. The CDR3 nucleotides are TGTGCCACCAGCAGAGATCGGCAGGCCTACGAGCAGTACTTC. Translating gives CATSRDRQAYEQYF. The full variable domain, completed using reference TRBV15 and TRBJ2-7, is DAMVIQNPRYQVTQFGKPVTLSCSQTLNHNVMYWYQQKSSQAPKLLFHYYDKDFNNEADTPDNFQSRRPNTSFCFLDIRSPGLGDTAMYLCATSRDRQAYEQYFGPGTRLTVT.

The sample holds many counts of this clonotype. J is TRBJ2-3 and V is TRBV5-1; D gene uncertain. The CDR3 runs 15 residues. CDR1 SGHRS and CDR2 YFSETQ come from the germline V gene. V lost 4 bases and J 2 bases, leaving 14 bases between the germline ends. The CDR3 reads CASSPIASVTDTQYF. In DNA form, the CDR3 reads TGCGCCAGCAGCCCCATCGCCTCCGTCACAGATACGCAGTATTTT.

The chain employs TRBV6-1 and TRBJ2-7; TRBD2 is a possible D gene (6 bases). This CDR3 contains 13 residues. Trimming stripped 4 bases from V and 4 bases from J, with 11 bases between. Germline-derived CDR1 and CDR2 are MNHNS and SASEGT. Here the CDR3 reads CASSGSGRYEQYF. CDR3 DNA sequence: TGTGCCAGCAGTGGTAGCGGCAGATACGAGCAGTACTTC.

This clonotype has a count of ten or more. V and J are TRBV12-3 or TRBV12-4 and TRBJ1-1; no firm D call. The CDR3 spans 14 residues. Trimming pared 6 bases from V and 1 base from J, leaving 12 bases between. CDR3 amino acids: CASSPGGKNTEAFF. Written as DNA, the CDR3 is TGTGCCAGCAGCCCCGGAGGGAAGAACACTGAAGCTTTCTTT.

This sequence joins TRBV9 and TRBJ2-1; 14 bases fit TRBD2. V shed 3 bases and J 9 bases; nucleotides not matched to a gene: 8. The CDR3 sequence is 16 residues long. Germline V gene lookup returns CDR1 SGDLS and CDR2 YYNGEE. The CDR3 protein is CASSAPGLAGVAEQFF. Here the CDR3 DNA reads TGTGCCAGCAGCGCACCGGGACTAGCGGGAGTGGCTGAGCAGTTCTTC.

The V gene is TRBV27, the J gene TRBJ2-7; TRBD1 aligns across 9 bases. Germline trimming cut 2 bases from V and 4 bases from J; bases unmatched to any gene: 6. Germline CDR1 MNHEY, CDR2 SMNVEV (reference sequence). The CDR3 sequence is 15 residues long. The CDR3 region has the DNA TGTGCCAGCAGTTTAGCCACAGGGGGCAAATACGAGCAGTACTTC. Its protein product is CASSLATGGKYEQYF.

In this sample, this clonotype turned up a few times. The chain is built from TRBV25-1 and TRBJ2-7; D is undetermined. V lost 2 bases and J lost 0, with 11 bases in between. In germline, CDR1 is MGHDK, CDR2 SYGVNS. The CDR3 totals 15 residues. As DNA, the CDR3 is TGTGCCAGCAGTGAAGGCAGCGCACTCTCCTACGAGCAGTACTTC. Residues: CASSEGSALSYEQYF.

There are a few counts of this clonotype. The chain carries TRBV11-3 and TRBJ2-7; tentatively, D is TRBD1 (5 bases). Germline CDR1 is SGHNT and CDR2 is YENEEA. With 0 bases removed from V and 2 bases from J, the gap between germline ends came to 14 bases. This CDR3 region has 16 residues. CDR3 sequence: CASSLDLMGRAYEQYF. In DNA form, the CDR3 reads TGTGCCAGCAGCTTAGATCTGATGGGGCGCGCCTACGAGCAGTACTTC.

This clonotype has ten or more counts. The V call is TRBV4-1, the J call TRBJ2-7, with 7 nucleotides matching TRBD2. The CDR3 extends over 15 amino acids. Germline CDR1 is MGHRA and CDR2 is YSYEKL. V dropped 3 bases and J dropped 2; count of bases not matched to a gene: 7. CDR3 DNA sequence: TGCGCCAGCAGCCAGGGACGGGGGGTAACCTACGAGCAGTACTTC. Encoded protein: CASSQGRGVTYEQYF.

This clonotype was seen a few times. The chain carries TRBV6-5 and TRBJ1-2; D may be TRBD1 (6 bases). Trimming removed 0 bases from V and 2 bases from J, with 16 bases in between. CDR1 is MNHEY, CDR2 SVGAGI, per germline. CDR3 size: 17 residues. CDR3 bases: TGTGCCAGCAGTTACTCGAGGGGGGGCGGAAGCAACTATGGCTACACCTTC. This sequence encodes CASSYSRGGGSNYGYTF.

This chain connects TRBV18 to TRBJ1-4, with D unclear. Per the germline V gene, CDR1 is KGHSH and CDR2 is LQKENI. The V gene lost 3 bases and the J gene lost 8 bases, with 7 bases spanning the gap. This CDR3 is built from 12 residues. CDR3 nucleotide sequence: TGTGCCAGCTCACCCAATCAAGAAAAACTGTTTTTT. Translated, it gives CASSPNQEKLFF. The full variable domain, with the rest looked up from reference TRBV18 and TRBJ1-4, is NAGVMQNPRHLVRRRGQEARLRCSPMKGHSHVYWYRQLPEEGLKFMVYLQKENIIDESGMPKERFSAEFPKEGPSILRIQQVVRGDSAAYFCASSPNQEKLFFGSGTQLSVL.

This clonotype was seen only a few times. The rearrangement uses TRBV28 and TRBJ2-7; D perhaps matches TRBD1 (7 bases). V was pared by 5 bases and J by 9 bases, with 14 bases between. Germline CDR1 and CDR2: MDHEN and SYDVKM. The CDR3 length is 12 residues. CDR3 bases: TGTGCCAGCAGTCTATATCAGGGGGGGCAGTACTTC. This sequence encodes CASSLYQGGQYF.

This clonotype was observed at least ten times. The chain uses TRBV29-1 and TRBJ1-2; D may be TRBD1 (5 bases). V gave up 5 bases and J gave up 7 bases, with 14 bases separating them. Germline lookup yields CDR1 SQVTM and CDR2 ANQGSEA. The CDR3 sequence is 12 residues long. The CDR3 here is CSVYLQGPGYTF. The CDR3 coding sequence is TGCAGCGTTTATCTCCAGGGACCTGGCTACACCTTC.

The chain recombines TRBV7-9 with TRBJ2-1; a weak D match, TRBD2 (5 bases). CDR1 and CDR2 (germline): SEHNR, FQNEAQ (reference sequence). V was cut by 5 bases and J by 2 bases, with 10 bases left in between. This CDR3 has 14 residues. The chain's CDR3 is CASSGTGAYNEQFF. For the CDR3, the DNA is TGTGCCAGCAGCGGTACCGGGGCCTACAATGAGCAGTTCTTC.

This clonotype was found many times. The chain employs TRBV5-1 and TRBJ2-7; 8 bases match TRBD1. In germline, CDR1 is SGHRS, CDR2 YFSETQ. V was clipped by 4 bases and J by 6 bases; unmatched bases: 12. There are 15 residues in the CDR3. For the CDR3, the DNA is TGCGCCAGCAGCCTGGGTGGGGACAGGACTGGCGAGCAGTACTTC. It codes for CASSLGGDRTGEQYF.

This clonotype appeared a few times. The chain uses TRBV6-5 and TRBJ2-5, with D possibly matching TRBD2 (5 bases). CDR1 and CDR2 (germline): MNHEY, SVGAGI. The CDR3 extends over 14 amino acids. Trimming took 4 bases from V and 2 from J, leaving 11 bases between them. In nucleotides, the CDR3 is TGTGCCAGCAGTTTTCTCGGGATGCAAGAGACCCAGTACTTC. It codes for CASSFLGMQETQYF.

At least ten counts were recorded for this clonotype. The J gene is TRBJ2-1, the V gene TRBV5-1; D ambiguous. Germline CDR1 is SGHRS and CDR2 is YFSETQ. The CDR3 extends over 11 amino acids. With 2 bases removed from V and 9 bases from J, the gap between germline ends came to 6 bases. The CDR3 DNA reads as TGCGCCAGCAGCTTCTATGGTGAGCAGTTCTTC. Translated, it gives CASSFYGEQFF.

The sample holds many counts of this clonotype. The CDR3 sequence is CSARSIPGQEKGGELFF. CDR3 bases: TGCAGTGCTAGATCCATACCGGGACAGGAAAAAGGCGGGGAGCTGTTTTTT. The V call is TRBV20-1, the J call TRBJ2-2, with 8 positions matching TRBD1. CDR3 size: 17 residues. V shed 2 bases, J shed 7 bases, and the junction held 15 bases outside the gene matches. CDR1 is DFQATT, CDR2 SNEGSKA, per germline (reference sequence).

This clonotype appeared many times. The rearrangement joins TRBV12-3 or TRBV12-4 to TRBJ2-3; D remains ambiguous. Trimming took 3 bases from V and 4 from J, leaving 5 bases between them. The CDR3 loop spans 12 amino acids. The CDR3 sequence: CASSFPPDTQYF. Here the CDR3 DNA reads TGTGCCAGCAGTTTCCCCCCAGATACGCAGTATTTT.

In its sample, this clonotype was seen a few times. J is TRBJ2-1 and V is TRBV27; D is tentatively TRBD1 or TRBD2 (5 bases each). The length of the CDR3 is 18 residues. Germline-derived CDR1 and CDR2 are MNHEY and SMNVEV (reference sequence). Trimming left V 4 bases short and J 4 bases short, with 23 bases between. In DNA form, the CDR3 reads TGTGCCAGCAGTTCCTCGTTAAGGGACGGACGCAGGTACAATGAGCAGTTCTTC. Translating it yields CASSSSLRDGRRYNEQFF.

The chain couples TRBV20-1 to TRBJ2-3; D gene ambiguous. This CDR3 comprises 13 residues. Germline V gene data show CDR1 as DFQATT and CDR2 as SNEGSKA (reference sequence). Trimming took off 4 bases at V and 2 bases at J, with 10 bases between the two ends. The DNA for the CDR3 is TGCAGTGCTATAGTTACATACACAGATACGCAGTATTTT. This gives the protein CSAIVTYTDTQYF.